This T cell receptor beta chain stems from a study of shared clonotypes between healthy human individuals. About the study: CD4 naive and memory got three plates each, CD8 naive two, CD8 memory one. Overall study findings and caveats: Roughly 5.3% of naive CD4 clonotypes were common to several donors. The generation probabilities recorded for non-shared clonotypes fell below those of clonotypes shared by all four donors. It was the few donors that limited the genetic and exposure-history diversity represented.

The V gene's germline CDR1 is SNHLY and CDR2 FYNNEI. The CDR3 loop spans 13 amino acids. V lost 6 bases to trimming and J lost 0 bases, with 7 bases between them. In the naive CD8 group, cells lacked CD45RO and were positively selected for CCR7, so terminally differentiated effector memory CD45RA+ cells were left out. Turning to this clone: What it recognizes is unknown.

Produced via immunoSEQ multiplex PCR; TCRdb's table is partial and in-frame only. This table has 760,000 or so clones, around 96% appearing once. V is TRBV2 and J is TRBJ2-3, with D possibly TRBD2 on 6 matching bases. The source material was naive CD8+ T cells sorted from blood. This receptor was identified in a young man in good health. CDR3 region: CASSGLSTDTQYF. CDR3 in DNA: TGTGCCAGCAGCGGACTAAGCACAGATACGCAGTATTTT.